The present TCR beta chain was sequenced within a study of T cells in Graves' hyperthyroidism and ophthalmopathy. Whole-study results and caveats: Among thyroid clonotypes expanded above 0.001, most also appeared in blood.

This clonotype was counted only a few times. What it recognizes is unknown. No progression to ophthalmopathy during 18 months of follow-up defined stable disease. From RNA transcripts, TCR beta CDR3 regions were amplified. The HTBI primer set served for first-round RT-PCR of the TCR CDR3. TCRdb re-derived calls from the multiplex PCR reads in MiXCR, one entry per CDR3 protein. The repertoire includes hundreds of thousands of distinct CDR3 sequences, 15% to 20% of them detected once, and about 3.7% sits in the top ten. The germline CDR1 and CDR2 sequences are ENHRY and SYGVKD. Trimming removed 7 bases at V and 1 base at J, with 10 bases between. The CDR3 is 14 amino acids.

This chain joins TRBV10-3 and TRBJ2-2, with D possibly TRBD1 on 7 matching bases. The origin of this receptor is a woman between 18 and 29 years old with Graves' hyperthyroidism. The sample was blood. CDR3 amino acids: CAINQGGNTGELFF. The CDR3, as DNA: TGTGCCATCAACCAGGGGGGGAACACCGGGGAGCTGTTTTTT.